This T cell receptor (beta chain) came from a study of T cells in tumors after PD-1 blockade. Concerning this clone: Other nucleotide sequences from this sample produce the same CDR3.

Germline V gene data show CDR1 as MNHEY and CDR2 as SVGAGI. The CDR3 has 14 residues. The ends lost 2 bases at V and 5 bases at J; junction bases unmatched: 5. Sequenced by immunoSEQ multiplex PCR; TCRdb stores in-frame clones only, minus some. The repertoire includes 10,000 to 15,000 clones, approximately 64% of them detected once, and roughly 28% sits in the top ten. The source material was tumor tissue, sampled before anti-PD-1 treatment. The sequence was collected from a human donor with cutaneous squamous cell carcinoma. The chain is built from TRBV6-5 and TRBJ1-2; TRBD1 aligns across 7 bases. CDR3 in DNA: TGTGCCAGCAGTTACGGGGGACAGCCGTATGGCTACACCTTC. Amino acid sequence: CASSYGGQPYGYTF.